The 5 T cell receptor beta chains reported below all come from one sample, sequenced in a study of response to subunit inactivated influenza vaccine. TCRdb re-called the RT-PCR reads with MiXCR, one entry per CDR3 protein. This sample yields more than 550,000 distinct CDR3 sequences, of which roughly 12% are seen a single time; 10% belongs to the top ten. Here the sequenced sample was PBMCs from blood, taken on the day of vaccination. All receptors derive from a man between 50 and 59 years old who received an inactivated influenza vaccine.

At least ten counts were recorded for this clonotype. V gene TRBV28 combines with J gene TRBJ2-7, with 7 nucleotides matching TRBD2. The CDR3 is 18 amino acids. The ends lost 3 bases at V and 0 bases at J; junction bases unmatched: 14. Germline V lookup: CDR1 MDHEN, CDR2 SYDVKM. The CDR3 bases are TGTGCCAGCAGTTTGTTGATCGTCGCGGGAGTGCCCTCCTACGAGCAGTACTTC. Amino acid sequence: CASSLLIVAGVPSYEQYF.

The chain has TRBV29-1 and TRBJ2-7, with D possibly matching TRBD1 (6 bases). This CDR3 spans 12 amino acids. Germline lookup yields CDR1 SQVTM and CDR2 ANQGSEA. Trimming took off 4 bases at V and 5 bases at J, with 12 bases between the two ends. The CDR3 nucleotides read TGCAGCGTTGGGCCTGGGGGCAACGAGCAGTACTTC. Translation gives CSVGPGGNEQYF.

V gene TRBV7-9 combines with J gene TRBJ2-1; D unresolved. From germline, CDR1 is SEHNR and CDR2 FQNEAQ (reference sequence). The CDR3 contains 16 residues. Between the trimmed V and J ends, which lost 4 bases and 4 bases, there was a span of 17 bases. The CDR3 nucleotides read TGTGCCAGCAGCTATAACTCCGGACCCGCGTACAATGAGCAGTTCTTC. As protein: CASSYNSGPAYNEQFF. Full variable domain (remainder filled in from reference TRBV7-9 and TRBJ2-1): DTGVSQNPRHKITKRGQNVTFRCDPISEHNRLYWYRQTLGQGPEFLTYFQNEAQLEKSRLLSDRFSAERPKGSFSTLEIQRTEQGDSAMYLCASSYNSGPAYNEQFFGPGTRLTVL.

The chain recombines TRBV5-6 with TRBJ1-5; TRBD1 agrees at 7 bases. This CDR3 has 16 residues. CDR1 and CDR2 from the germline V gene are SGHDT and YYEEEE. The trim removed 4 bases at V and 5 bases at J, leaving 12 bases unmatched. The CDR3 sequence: CASSAGGRGMDQPQHF. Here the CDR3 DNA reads TGTGCCAGCAGCGCCGGTGGCAGGGGGATGGATCAGCCCCAGCATTTT.

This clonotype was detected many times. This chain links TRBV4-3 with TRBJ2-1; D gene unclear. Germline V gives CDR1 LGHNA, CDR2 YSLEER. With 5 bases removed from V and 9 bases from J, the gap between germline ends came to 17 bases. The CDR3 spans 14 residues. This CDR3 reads CASSVDWMGGEQFF. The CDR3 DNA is TGCGCCAGCAGCGTTGATTGGATGGGTGGTGAGCAGTTCTTC.